This TCR beta chain was observed in a study of glioma-infiltrating T cells after dendritic cell vaccination. Study details: Glioblastoma patients came from Phase I and II dendritic cell vaccination trials. Patients received three intradermal dendritic cell vaccine injections at biweekly intervals.

V was cut by 4 bases and J by 2 bases, with 18 bases left in between. The germline V gene has CDR1 SNHLY and CDR2 FYNNEI. The CDR3 is made up of 17 amino acids. Profiling relied on immunoSEQ multiplex PCR, and the TCRdb table lists in-frame clones only, not all of them. The sample has tens of thousands of clones, roughly 84% seen once. The TCR sequence derives from a human donor with glioblastoma. The chain is built from TRBV2 and TRBJ1-5; D possibly corresponds to TRBD1 (6 bases). Here the sequenced sample was blood, taken before dendritic cell vaccination. CDR3 in DNA: TGTGCCAGCAGTGCCCACCTATCCCGACAGGGCAATCAGCCCCAGCATTTT. This encodes CASSAHLSRQGNQPQHF. The variable domain in full, completed from reference TRBV2 and TRBJ1-5, reads EPEVTQTPSHQVTQMGQEVILRCVPISNHLYFYWYRQILGQKVEFLVSFYNNEISEKSEIFDDQFSVERPDGSNFTLKIRSTKLEDSAMYFCASSAHLSRQGNQPQHFGDGTRLSIL.